The 29 T cell receptor beta chains in this list originate from one sample, sequenced in a study of T cell responses to AZD1222 COVID-19 vaccine. Clones were sequenced by immunoSEQ multiplex PCR, and TCRdb holds only the in-frame ones, with some missing. The sample records roughly 140,000 clones, under 95% being singletons. The sample was peripheral blood, taken on day 0 of AZD1222 vaccination. The source of these receptors is an adult in good health.

The chain uses TRBV18 and TRBJ2-2, with TRBD1 as a possible D gene (6 bases). This CDR3 region has 14 residues. The germline CDR1 and CDR2 sequences are KGHSH and LQKENI. V shed 4 bases and J shed 1 base, with 7 bases lying between them. The CDR3 protein is CASSQTGNTGELFF. For the CDR3, the DNA is TGTGCCAGCTCACAGACAGGGAACACCGGGGAGCTGTTTTTT.

This chain connects TRBV18 to TRBJ2-1; 9 nucleotides agree with TRBD1. There are 12 residues in the CDR3. The trim removed 6 bases at V and 8 bases at J, leaving 2 bases unmatched. The germline V gene has CDR1 KGHSH and CDR2 LQKENI. CDR3 coding DNA: TGTGCCAGCTCGGGACAGGGTTATGAGCAGTTCTTC. It translates to CASSGQGYEQFF.

V is TRBV15 and J is TRBJ2-5; 12 bases map to TRBD2. This CDR3 region has 16 residues. Per germline, CDR1 LNHNV and CDR2 YYDKDF (reference sequence). V shed 1 base and J 4 bases; nucleotides not matched to a gene: 4. The CDR3 nucleotides read TGTGCCACCAGCAGAGGACTAGCGGGAGTGGGAGAGACCCAGTACTTC. Its protein product is CATSRGLAGVGETQYF.

V and J are TRBV7-2 and TRBJ2-1, with TRBD1 as a possible D gene (6 bases). The germline CDR1 and CDR2 sequences are SGHTA and FQGNSA. The CDR3 covers 14 residues. Trimming pared 4 bases from V and 3 bases from J, leaving 10 bases between. This chain's CDR3 is CASSSGQIYNEQFF. CDR3 nucleotide sequence: TGTGCCAGCAGCTCAGGACAGATCTACAATGAGCAGTTCTTC.

The chain employs TRBV6-4 and TRBJ2-1; 7 bases match TRBD2. Germline trimming cut 4 bases from V and 6 bases from J; bases unmatched to any gene: 9. The CDR3 has 15 residues. Per germline, CDR1 MRHNA and CDR2 SNTAGT. The CDR3: CASSVGLGSSNEQFF. CDR3 DNA sequence: TGTGCCAGCAGTGTTGGACTAGGTAGTAGCAATGAGCAGTTCTTC.

V usage is TRBV18 and J usage is TRBJ1-1, with D unclear. Trimming removed 3 bases from V and 2 bases from J, with 10 bases in between. Germline V gives CDR1 KGHSH, CDR2 LQKENI. The CDR3 runs 14 residues. The CDR3 DNA sequence: TGTGCCAGCTCACCCCCAACGGACAACACTGAAGCTTTCTTT. It yields the protein CASSPPTDNTEAFF.

The chain carries TRBV5-1 and TRBJ2-7; D gene ambiguous. The germline CDR1 and CDR2 sequences are SGHRS and YFSETQ. The CDR3 contains 16 residues. V lost 4 bases and J lost 2, with 19 bases in between. The CDR3 is CASSSNSRTPAYEQYF. Here the CDR3 DNA reads TGCGCCAGCAGCAGCAACTCCAGGACCCCCGCCTACGAGCAGTACTTC.

The chain uses TRBV4-2 and TRBJ1-2, with D possibly TRBD1 on 6 matching bases. The CDR3 is 13 residues long. Germline values: CDR1 LGHNA, CDR2 YNFKEQ. Trimming cost V 1 base and J 7 bases, with 10 bases left between them. The CDR3, as DNA: TGTGCCAGCAGCCAAGGAGGACAGCGTGGCTACACCTTC. It specifies CASSQGGQRGYTF.

The chain combines TRBV7-9 with TRBJ1-2; D remains ambiguous. The germline V gene encodes CDR1 SEHNR and CDR2 FQNEAQ (reference sequence). The CDR3 extends over 14 amino acids. Deletions cut 3 bases from V and 3 bases from J, with 11 bases between. In DNA, the CDR3 is TGTGCCAGCAGCTTCTCAGAGGGCCACTATGGCTACACCTTC. Residues: CASSFSEGHYGYTF.

The rearrangement joins TRBV11-1 to TRBJ2-3; 8 nucleotides align to TRBD2. Germline loops: CDR1 SGHAT, CDR2 FQDESV (reference sequence). CDR3 size: 14 residues. After removal of 1 base from V and 5 bases from J, the junction contained 2 bases not matched to a gene. CDR3 sequence reads: CASSLGRGGDTQYF. The DNA for the CDR3 is TGTGCCAGCAGCTTAGGACGGGGGGGAGATACGCAGTATTTT.

In nucleotides, the CDR3 is TGTGCCAGCAGCCGGGACAGCCGGGGCAATCAGCCCCAGCATTTT. It is translated as CASSRDSRGNQPQHF. This rearrangement joins TRBV7-8 to TRBJ1-5; the match to TRBD1 covers 7 bases. Trimming took 5 bases from V and 2 from J; bases not matched to a gene: 6. Germline V gives CDR1 SGHVS, CDR2 FQNEAQ. The CDR3 is 15 amino acids.

The chain couples TRBV9 to TRBJ1-1, with TRBD1 as a possible D gene (6 bases). The CDR3 runs to 16 residues. CDR1 and CDR2 (germline): SGDLS, YYNGEE. V lost 3 bases to trimming and J lost 2 bases, with 17 bases between them. CDR3 region: CASSEGSGTLNTEAFF. As DNA, the CDR3 is TGTGCCAGCAGCGAGGGCTCCGGGACACTAAACACTGAAGCTTTCTTT.

This clone is a singleton in its sample. The chain recombines TRBV20-1 with TRBJ2-3, with 8 positions matching TRBD2. Unmatched junction bases numbered 7, after V lost 3 bases and J lost 2 bases. Germline V gene data show CDR1 as DFQATT and CDR2 as SNEGSKA (reference sequence). This CDR3 is built from 15 residues. The CDR3 here is CSASTSGDNTDTQYF. The CDR3 DNA follows: TGCAGTGCTAGTACTAGCGGTGACAACACAGATACGCAGTATTTT.

This clone was detected only a few times. The rearrangement uses TRBV6-8 and TRBJ1-5; possibly TRBD1 for D (5 bases). This CDR3 spans 17 amino acids. Looked up from germline, CDR1 is MNHGY and CDR2 is SAAAGT. V lost 7 bases to trimming and J lost 0 bases, with 19 bases between them. As DNA, the CDR3 is TGTGCCAGCACCCATTACCCAGGGACCCTTAGCAATCAGCCCCAGCATTTT. Translated, it gives CASTHYPGTLSNQPQHF.

The chain is built from TRBV7-2 and TRBJ1-1, with 8 bases lining up with TRBD1. The germline gives CDR1 SGHTA, CDR2 FQGNSA. After removal of 0 bases from V and 0 bases from J, the junction contained 6 bases not matched to a gene. The CDR3 runs 17 residues. CDR3 region: CASSLAGRGHMNTEAFF. The CDR3 nucleotides are TGTGCCAGCAGCTTAGCGGGCAGGGGGCACATGAACACTGAAGCTTTCTTT.

This clone was picked up one time. The J gene is TRBJ2-2, the V gene TRBV18; D gene ambiguous. The V end lost 5 bases, the J end lost 6 bases, and 19 bases lay between the germline ends. Germline V gene lookup returns CDR1 KGHSH and CDR2 LQKENI. The CDR3 runs to 16 residues. CDR3 nucleotides: TGTGCCAGCTCAGTTGAGAAGGAACGGGCGGCCGGGGAGCTGTTTTTT. Residues: CASSVEKERAAGELFF.

CDR3 bases: TGCGCCAGCAGCGTGACAGGTCGGTGGGAGACCCAGTACTTC. Protein: CASSVTGRWETQYF. V and J are TRBV5-1 and TRBJ2-5; D is possibly TRBD1 (6 bases). Germline assignment: CDR1 SGHRS and CDR2 YFSETQ. The CDR3 runs 14 residues. The V gene lost 4 bases and the J gene lost 5 bases, with 15 bases spanning the gap.

Points on this clone: Other nucleotide sequences from this sample produce the same CDR3. This rearrangement joins TRBV7-9 to TRBJ1-5; unclear D gene. Germline V gene data show CDR1 as SEHNR and CDR2 as FQNEAQ (reference sequence). This CDR3 has 14 amino acids. The V and J ends lost 3 bases and 4 bases respectively, with 10 bases between them. CDR3: CASSLNGANQPQHF. CDR3 bases: TGTGCCAGCAGCTTGAATGGTGCTAATCAGCCCCAGCATTTT.

The chain joins TRBV7-6 to TRBJ2-2; 12 positions agree with TRBD2. The V segment lost 4 bases and the J segment 6 bases; nucleotides outside the gene matches: 6. Germline V lookup: CDR1 SGHVS, CDR2 FNYEAQ. This CDR3 spans 16 amino acids. The CDR3 coding sequence is TGTGCCAGCAGCTCCCTAGCGGGGGGGCTATCCGGGGAGCTGTTTTTT. Its protein product is CASSSLAGGLSGELFF.

This clone has a single count. The rearrangement joins TRBV19 to TRBJ2-3, with D possibly matching TRBD2 (6 bases). CDR1 and CDR2 from the germline V gene are LNHDA and SQIVND (reference sequence). Trimming shortened V by 9 bases and J by 3 bases, and 19 bases separated the two germline ends. The CDR3 has 15 amino acids. CDR3 residues: CASHQGPGRTDTQYF. The CDR3 region has the DNA TGTGCCAGCCACCAAGGGCCTGGGAGGACAGATACGCAGTATTTT.

CDR3 nucleotide sequence: TGTGCCAGCAGCTTTGCTGGCCGAACGGGGTTCTGTAATGAGCAGTTCTTC. It translates to CASSFAGRTGFCNEQFF. The genes are TRBV12-1 and TRBJ2-1; the table's D gene call, TRBD2, was not cross checked with the DNA. TRBV12-1 is recorded as a pseudogene. There are 17 residues in the CDR3.

The rearrangement uses TRBV12-3 or TRBV12-4 and TRBJ2-7; D call uncertain. The CDR3 sequence is 11 residues long. Trimming stripped 10 bases from V and 3 bases from J, with 10 bases between. The CDR3 sequence: CATADGYEQYF. The CDR3 nucleotides read TGTGCCACCGCGGACGGCTACGAGCAGTACTTC.

The J gene is TRBJ2-1, the V gene TRBV9; 8 bases are a match to TRBD2. Germline-derived CDR1 and CDR2 are SGDLS and YYNGEE. V trimming: 6 bases; J trimming: 3 bases; junction bases outside the gene matches: 8. The CDR3 consists of 15 residues. CDR3 sequence reads: CASTRGGEGYNEQFF. As DNA, the CDR3 is TGTGCCAGCACCCGGGGGGGGGAAGGCTACAATGAGCAGTTCTTC.

The CDR3 bases are TGTGCCAGCAGTCATACAGCAGAAGAGCAGTTCTTC. This gives the protein CASSHTAEEQFF. The rearrangement links TRBV6-5 to TRBJ2-1, with D uncertain. The CDR3 is 12 residues long. The ends were cut back, 5 bases at V and 10 bases at J, with 12 bases in the middle. Germline V CDR1 and CDR2: MNHEY, SVGAGI.

This chain connects TRBV7-8 to TRBJ2-7, with TRBD2 matching 10 bases. Germline CDR1 SGHVS, CDR2 FQNEAQ. The CDR3 totals 15 residues. The ends lost 6 bases at V and 2 bases at J; junction bases unmatched: 7. CDR3 sequence (DNA): TGTGCCAGCAGTCAAAGACTAGCGGGCCCCTACGAGCAGTACTTC. Encoded protein: CASSQRLAGPYEQYF.

The chain has TRBV28 and TRBJ1-4; TRBD1 might be the D (5 bases). Per the germline V gene, CDR1 is MDHEN and CDR2 is SYDVKM. The V and J ends lost 5 bases and 0 bases respectively, with 10 bases between them. This CDR3 spans 15 amino acids. The CDR3 sequence is CASSPPTATNEKLFF. The CDR3 DNA follows: TGTGCCAGCAGTCCCCCGACAGCAACTAATGAAAAACTGTTTTTT.

The rearrangement joins TRBV9 to TRBJ1-2, with D perhaps TRBD1 (5 bases). The CDR3 sequence is 14 residues long. Looked up from germline, CDR1 is SGDLS and CDR2 is YYNGEE. V was cut by 0 bases and J by 2 bases, with 8 bases left in between. CDR3 in DNA: TGTGCCAGCAGCGTAGATGGGGGGAACTATGGCTACACCTTC. Its translation is CASSVDGGNYGYTF.

The chain couples TRBV6-5 to TRBJ1-5; possibly TRBD1 for D (5 bases). The ends were cut back, 6 bases at V and 6 bases at J, with 15 bases in the middle. Germline-derived CDR1 and CDR2 are MNHEY and SVGAGI. CDR3 length: 14 amino acids. In DNA form, the CDR3 reads TGTGCCAGCAGAATGGGGGGATCCGGTCAGCCCCAGCATTTT. Its translation: CASRMGGSGQPQHF.

The chain is built from TRBV7-2 and TRBJ1-5, with 10 bases identical to TRBD1. The CDR3 has 14 amino acids. Germline CDR1 and CDR2: SGHTA and FQGNSA. V lost 4 bases, J lost 4 bases, and 1 base stayed unmatched. The CDR3 nucleotides are TGTGCCAGCAGCTGGACAGGGGGGAATCAGCCCCAGCATTTT. It specifies CASSWTGGNQPQHF.